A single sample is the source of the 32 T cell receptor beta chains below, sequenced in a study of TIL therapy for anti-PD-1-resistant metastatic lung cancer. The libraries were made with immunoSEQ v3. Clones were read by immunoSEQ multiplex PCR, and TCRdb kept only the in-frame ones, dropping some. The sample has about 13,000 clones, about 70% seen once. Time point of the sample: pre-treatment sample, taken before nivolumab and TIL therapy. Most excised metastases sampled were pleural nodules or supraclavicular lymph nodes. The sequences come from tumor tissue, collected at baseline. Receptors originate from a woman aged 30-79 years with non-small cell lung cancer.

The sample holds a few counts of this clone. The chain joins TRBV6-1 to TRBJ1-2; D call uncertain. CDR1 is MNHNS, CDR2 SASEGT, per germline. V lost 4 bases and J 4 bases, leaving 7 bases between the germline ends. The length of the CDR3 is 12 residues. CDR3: CASSVHSYGYTF. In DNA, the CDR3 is TGTGCCAGCAGTGTGCACAGCTATGGCTACACCTTC.

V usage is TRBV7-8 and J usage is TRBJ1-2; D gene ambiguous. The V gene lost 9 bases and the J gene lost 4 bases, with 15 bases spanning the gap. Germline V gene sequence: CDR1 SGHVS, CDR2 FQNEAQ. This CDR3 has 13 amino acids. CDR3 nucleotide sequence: TGTGCCAGTTACCCTATAACTCTCTATGGCTACACCTTC. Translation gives CASYPITLYGYTF.

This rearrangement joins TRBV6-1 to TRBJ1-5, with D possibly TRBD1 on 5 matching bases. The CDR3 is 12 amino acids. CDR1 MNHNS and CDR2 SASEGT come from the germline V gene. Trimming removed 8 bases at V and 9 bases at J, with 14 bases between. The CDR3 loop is CASVGTIGPQHF. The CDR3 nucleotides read TGTGCCAGCGTCGGGACGATCGGGCCCCAGCATTTT.

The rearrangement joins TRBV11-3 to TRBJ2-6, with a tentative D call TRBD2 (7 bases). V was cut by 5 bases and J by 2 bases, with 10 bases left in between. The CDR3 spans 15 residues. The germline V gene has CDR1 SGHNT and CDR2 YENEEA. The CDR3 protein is CASSPGGPGANVLTF. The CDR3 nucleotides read TGTGCCAGCAGCCCGGGGGGCCCTGGGGCCAACGTCCTGACTTTC. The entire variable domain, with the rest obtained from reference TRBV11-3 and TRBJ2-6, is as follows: EAGVVQSPRYKIIEKKQPVAFWCNPISGHNTLYWYLQNLGQGPELLIRYENEEAVDDSQLPKDRFSAERLKGVDSTLKIQPAELGDSAVYLCASSPGGPGANVLTFGAGSRLTVL.

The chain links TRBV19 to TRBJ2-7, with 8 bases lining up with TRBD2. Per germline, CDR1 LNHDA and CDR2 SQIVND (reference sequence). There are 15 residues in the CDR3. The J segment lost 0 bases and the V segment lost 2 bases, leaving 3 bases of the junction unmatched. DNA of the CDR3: TGTGCCAGTAGTATAACGCGGGGGGACTCCTACGAGCAGTACTTC. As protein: CASSITRGDSYEQYF.

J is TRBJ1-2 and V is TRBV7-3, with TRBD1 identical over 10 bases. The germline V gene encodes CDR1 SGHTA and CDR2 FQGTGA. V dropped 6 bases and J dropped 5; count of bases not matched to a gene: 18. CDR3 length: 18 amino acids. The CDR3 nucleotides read TGTGCCAGCAGTCGCGGACTATCGACAGGGGGCTTAGAGTATGGCTACACCTTC. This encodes CASSRGLSTGGLEYGYTF.

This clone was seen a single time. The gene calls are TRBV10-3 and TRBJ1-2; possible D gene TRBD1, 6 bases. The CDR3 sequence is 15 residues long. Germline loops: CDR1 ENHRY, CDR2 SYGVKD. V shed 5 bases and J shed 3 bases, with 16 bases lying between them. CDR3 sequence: CAISQGGGEDYGYTF. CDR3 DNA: TGTGCCATCAGTCAAGGGGGGGGTGAAGACTATGGCTACACCTTC.

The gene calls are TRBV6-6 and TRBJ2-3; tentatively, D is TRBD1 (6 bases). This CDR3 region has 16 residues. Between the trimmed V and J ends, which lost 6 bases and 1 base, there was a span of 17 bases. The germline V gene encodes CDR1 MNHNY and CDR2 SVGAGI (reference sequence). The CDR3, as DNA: TGTGCCAGCAGACGACAGGAGAGGGCGCGCACAGATACGCAGTATTTT. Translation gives CASRRQERARTDTQYF.

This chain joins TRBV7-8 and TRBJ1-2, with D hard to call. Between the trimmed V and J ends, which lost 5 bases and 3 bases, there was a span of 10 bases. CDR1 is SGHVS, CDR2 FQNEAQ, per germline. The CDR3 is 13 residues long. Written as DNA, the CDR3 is TGTGCCAGCAGCCCCGGCGGCCACTATGGCTACACCTTC. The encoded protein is CASSPGGHYGYTF.

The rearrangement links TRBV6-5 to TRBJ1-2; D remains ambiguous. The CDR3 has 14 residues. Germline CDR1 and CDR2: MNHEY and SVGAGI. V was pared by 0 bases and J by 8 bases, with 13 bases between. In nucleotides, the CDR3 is TGTGCCAGCAGTTACTCATACGAGGGAGGGGGCTACACCTTC. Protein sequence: CASSYSYEGGGYTF.

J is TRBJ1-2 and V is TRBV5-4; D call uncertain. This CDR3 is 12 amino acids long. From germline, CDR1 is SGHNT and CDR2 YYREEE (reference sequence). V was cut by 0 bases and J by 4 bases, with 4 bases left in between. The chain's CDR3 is CASSLAGYGYTF. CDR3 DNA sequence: TGTGCCAGCAGCTTGGCCGGCTATGGCTACACCTTC.

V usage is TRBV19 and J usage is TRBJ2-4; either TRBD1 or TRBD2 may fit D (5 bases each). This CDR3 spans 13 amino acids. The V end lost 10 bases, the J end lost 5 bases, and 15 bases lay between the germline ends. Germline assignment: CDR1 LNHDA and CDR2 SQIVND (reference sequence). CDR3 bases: TGTGCCACCAAGGGACGGATAGAAAACATTCAGTACTTC. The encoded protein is CATKGRIENIQYF.

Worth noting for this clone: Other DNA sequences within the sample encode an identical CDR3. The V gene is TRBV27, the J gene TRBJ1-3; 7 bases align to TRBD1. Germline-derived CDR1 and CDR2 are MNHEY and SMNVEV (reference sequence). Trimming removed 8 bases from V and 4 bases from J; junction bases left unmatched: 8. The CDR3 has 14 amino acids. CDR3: CASGAGTAGNTIYF. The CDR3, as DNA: TGTGCCAGCGGCGCCGGGACAGCGGGAAACACCATATATTTT.

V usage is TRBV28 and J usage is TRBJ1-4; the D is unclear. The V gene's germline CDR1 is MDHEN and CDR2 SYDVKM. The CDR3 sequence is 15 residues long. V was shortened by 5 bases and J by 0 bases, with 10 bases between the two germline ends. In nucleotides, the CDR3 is TGTGCCAGCAGTGCGGGTTTCACAACTAATGAAAAACTGTTTTTT. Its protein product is CASSAGFTTNEKLFF.

The CDR3 nucleotides are TGTGCCATCAGAAAGACGGGGGACACTGAAGCTTTCTTT. Protein product: CAIRKTGDTEAFF. The rearrangement uses TRBV10-3 and TRBJ1-1, with a tentative D call TRBD1 (5 bases). Germline CDR1 and CDR2: ENHRY and SYGVKD. The CDR3 is 13 amino acids. V shed 6 bases and J shed 3 bases, with 11 bases lying between them.

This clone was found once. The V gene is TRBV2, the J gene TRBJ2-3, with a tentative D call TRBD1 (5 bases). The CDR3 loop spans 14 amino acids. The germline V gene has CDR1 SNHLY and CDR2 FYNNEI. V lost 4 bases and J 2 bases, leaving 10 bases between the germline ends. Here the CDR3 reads CASSGQGSTDTQYF. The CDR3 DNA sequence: TGTGCCAGCAGTGGGCAGGGCTCCACAGATACGCAGTATTTT.

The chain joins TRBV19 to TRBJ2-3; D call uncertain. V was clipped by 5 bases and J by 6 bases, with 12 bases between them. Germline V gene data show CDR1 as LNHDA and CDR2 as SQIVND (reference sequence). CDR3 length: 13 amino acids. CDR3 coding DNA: TGTGCCAGTAGTGGTCGGAGCCGGGATACGCAGTATTTT. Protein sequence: CASSGRSRDTQYF.

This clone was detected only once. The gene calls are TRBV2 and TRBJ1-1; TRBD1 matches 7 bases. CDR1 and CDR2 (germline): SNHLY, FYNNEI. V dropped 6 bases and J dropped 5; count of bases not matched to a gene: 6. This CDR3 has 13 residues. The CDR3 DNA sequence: TGTGCCAGCAGGAACAGGGGAAGGACTGAAGCTTTCTTT. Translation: CASRNRGRTEAFF. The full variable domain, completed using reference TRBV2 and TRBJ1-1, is EPEVTQTPSHQVTQMGQEVILRCVPISNHLYFYWYRQILGQKVEFLVSFYNNEISEKSEIFDDQFSVERPDGSNFTLKIRSTKLEDSAMYFCASRNRGRTEAFFGQGTRLTVV.

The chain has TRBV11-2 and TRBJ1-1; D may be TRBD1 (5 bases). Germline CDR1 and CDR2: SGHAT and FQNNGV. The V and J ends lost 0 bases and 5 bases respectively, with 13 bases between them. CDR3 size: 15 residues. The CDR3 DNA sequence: TGTGCCAGCAGCTTAGAGGGACGGTCTGGGACTGAAGCTTTCTTT. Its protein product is CASSLEGRSGTEAFF.

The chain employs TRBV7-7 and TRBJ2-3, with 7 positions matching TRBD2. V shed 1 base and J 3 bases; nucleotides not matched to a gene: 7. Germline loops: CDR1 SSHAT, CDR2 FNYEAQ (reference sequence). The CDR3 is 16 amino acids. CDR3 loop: CASSLGGGGGTDTQYF. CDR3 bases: TGTGCCAGCAGCTTAGGCGGCGGGGGAGGTACAGATACGCAGTATTTT.

Here the CDR3 reads CASSPGQDANYEQYF. In DNA, the CDR3 is TGTGCCAGCAGCCCGGGACAGGACGCGAACTACGAGCAGTACTTC. The chain recombines TRBV5-6 with TRBJ2-7; 8 nucleotides line up with TRBD1. Germline V lookup: CDR1 SGHDT, CDR2 YYEEEE. The CDR3 length is 15 residues. V lost 4 bases and J lost 3; bases outside the gene matches: 9.

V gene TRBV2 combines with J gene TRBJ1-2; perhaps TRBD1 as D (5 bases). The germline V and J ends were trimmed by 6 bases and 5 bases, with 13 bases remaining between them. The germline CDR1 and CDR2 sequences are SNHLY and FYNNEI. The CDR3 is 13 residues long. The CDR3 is CASRIEAGYGYTF. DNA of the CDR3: TGTGCCAGCAGAATTGAGGCAGGGTATGGCTACACCTTC.

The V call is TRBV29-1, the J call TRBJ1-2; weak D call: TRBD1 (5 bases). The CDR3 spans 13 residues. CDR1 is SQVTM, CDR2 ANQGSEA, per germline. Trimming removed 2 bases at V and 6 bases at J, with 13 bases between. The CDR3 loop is CSVESRREDGYTF. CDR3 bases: TGCAGCGTTGAATCTCGCAGGGAAGATGGCTACACCTTC.

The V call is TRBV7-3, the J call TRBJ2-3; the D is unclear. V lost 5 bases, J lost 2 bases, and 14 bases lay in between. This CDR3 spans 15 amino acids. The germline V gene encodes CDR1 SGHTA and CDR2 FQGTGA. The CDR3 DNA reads TGTGCCAGCAGCCCCTTCGGGCCAAACACAGATACGCAGTATTTT. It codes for CASSPFGPNTDTQYF. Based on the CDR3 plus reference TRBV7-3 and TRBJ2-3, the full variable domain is GAGVSQTPSNKVTEKGKYVELRCDPISGHTALYWYRQSLGQGPEFLIYFQGTGAADDSGLPNDRFFAVRPEGSVSTLKIQRTERGDSAVYLCASSPFGPNTDTQYFGPGTRLTVL.

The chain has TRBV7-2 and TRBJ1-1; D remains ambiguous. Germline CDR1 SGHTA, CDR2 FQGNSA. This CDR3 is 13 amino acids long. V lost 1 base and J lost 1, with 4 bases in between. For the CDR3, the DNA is TGTGCCAGCAGCTTAGGAGCGAACACTGAAGCTTTCTTT. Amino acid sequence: CASSLGANTEAFF.

DNA of the CDR3: TGTGCCAGCACCCCTCAGGGCTATGGCTACACCTTC. It yields the protein CASTPQGYGYTF. The gene calls are TRBV28 and TRBJ1-2, with TRBD1 as a possible D gene (5 bases). In germline, CDR1 is MDHEN, CDR2 SYDVKM. Trimming removed 7 bases at V and 4 bases at J, with 10 bases between. The CDR3 loop spans 12 amino acids.

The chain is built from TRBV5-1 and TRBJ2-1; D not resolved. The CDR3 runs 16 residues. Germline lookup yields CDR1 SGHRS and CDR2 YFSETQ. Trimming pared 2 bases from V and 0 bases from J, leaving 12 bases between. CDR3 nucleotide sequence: TGCGCCAGCAGCTTCCCCACTCTGAGCTCCTACAATGAGCAGTTCTTC. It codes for CASSFPTLSSYNEQFF.

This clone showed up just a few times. CDR3 sequence reads: CSAARAANEKLFF. The CDR3 nucleotides are TGCAGCGCAGCACGGGCAGCTAATGAAAAACTGTTTTTT. The V and J genes are TRBV29-1 and TRBJ1-4; the D is unclear. The germline V and J ends were trimmed by 7 bases and 3 bases, with 12 bases remaining between them. This CDR3 spans 13 amino acids. Looked up from germline, CDR1 is SQVTM and CDR2 is ANQGSEA.

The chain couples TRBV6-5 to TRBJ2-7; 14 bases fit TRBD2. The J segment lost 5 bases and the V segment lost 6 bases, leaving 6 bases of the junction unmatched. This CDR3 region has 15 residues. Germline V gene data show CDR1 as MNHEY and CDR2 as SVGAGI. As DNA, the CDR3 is TGTGCCAGCAGCCCCGGGACTAGCGGGAGTCACGAGCAGTACTTC. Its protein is CASSPGTSGSHEQYF.

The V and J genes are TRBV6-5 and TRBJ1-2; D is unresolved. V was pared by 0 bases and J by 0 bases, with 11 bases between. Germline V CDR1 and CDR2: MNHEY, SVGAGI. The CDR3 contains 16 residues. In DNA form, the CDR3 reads TGTGCCAGCAGTTACTCGGGAGTATCTGCTAACTATGGCTACACCTTC. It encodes CASSYSGVSANYGYTF.

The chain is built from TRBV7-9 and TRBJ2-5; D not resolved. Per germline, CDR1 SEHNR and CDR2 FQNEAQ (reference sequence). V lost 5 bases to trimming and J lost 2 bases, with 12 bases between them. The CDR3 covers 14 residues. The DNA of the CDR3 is TGTGCCAGCAGCCCGTTGACGGAACAAGAGACCCAGTACTTC. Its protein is CASSPLTEQETQYF.

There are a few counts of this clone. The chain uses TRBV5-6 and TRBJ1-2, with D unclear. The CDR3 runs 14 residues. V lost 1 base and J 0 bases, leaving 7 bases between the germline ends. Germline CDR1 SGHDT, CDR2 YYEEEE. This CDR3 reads CASSLMGANYGYTF. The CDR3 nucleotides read TGTGCCAGCAGCTTGATGGGAGCTAACTATGGCTACACCTTC.